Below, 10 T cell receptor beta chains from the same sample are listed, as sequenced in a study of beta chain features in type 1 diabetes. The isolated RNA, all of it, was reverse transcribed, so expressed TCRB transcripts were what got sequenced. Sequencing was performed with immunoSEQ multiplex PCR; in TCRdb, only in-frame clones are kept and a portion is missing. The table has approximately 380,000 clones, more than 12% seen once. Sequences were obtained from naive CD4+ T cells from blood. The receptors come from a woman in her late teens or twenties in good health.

CDR3 sequence: CASSQERLKQAFF. CDR3 nucleotide sequence: TGTGCCAGCAGCCAAGAGAGGCTCAAACAAGCTTTCTTT. The V gene is TRBV14, the J gene TRBJ1-1; D gene ambiguous. CDR3 length equals 13 residues. Trimming pared 0 bases from V and 9 bases from J, leaving 11 bases between. The germline gives CDR1 SGHDN, CDR2 FVKESK.

Here the CDR3 reads CAWSKGQGSEKLFF. The CDR3 nucleotides read TGTGCCTGGAGCAAGGGACAGGGGAGTGAAAAACTGTTTTTT. The V and J genes are TRBV30 and TRBJ1-4; 10 nucleotides line up with TRBD1. Germline V gene data show CDR1 as GTSNPN and CDR2 as SVGIG (reference sequence). The CDR3 extends over 14 amino acids. Losses at the gene ends were 3 bases for V and 7 bases for J; bases not matched to a gene: 5.

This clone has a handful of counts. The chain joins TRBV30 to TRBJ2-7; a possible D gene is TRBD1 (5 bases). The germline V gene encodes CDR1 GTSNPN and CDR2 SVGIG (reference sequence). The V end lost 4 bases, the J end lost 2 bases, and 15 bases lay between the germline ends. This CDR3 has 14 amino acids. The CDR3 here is CAWMLTGVAYEQYF. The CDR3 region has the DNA TGTGCCTGGATGCTAACAGGAGTTGCCTACGAGCAGTACTTC.

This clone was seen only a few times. The CDR3 is CSASGAGTYEQYF. The CDR3, as DNA: TGCAGCGCTTCTGGGGCCGGAACCTACGAGCAGTACTTC. The chain links TRBV29-1 to TRBJ2-7; TRBD1 might be the D (5 bases). CDR3 length: 13 residues. Germline-derived CDR1 and CDR2 are SQVTM and ANQGSEA. The V and J ends lost 7 bases and 2 bases respectively, with 15 bases between them.

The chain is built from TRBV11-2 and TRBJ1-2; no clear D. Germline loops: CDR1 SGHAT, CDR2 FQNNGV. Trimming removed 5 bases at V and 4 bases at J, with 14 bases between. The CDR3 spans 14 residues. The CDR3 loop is CASSPSGVGYGYTF. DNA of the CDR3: TGTGCCAGCAGCCCAAGTGGAGTGGGCTATGGCTACACCTTC. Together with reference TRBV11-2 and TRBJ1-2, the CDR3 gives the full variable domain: EAGVAQSPRYKIIEKRQSVAFWCNPISGHATLYWYQQILGQGPKLLIQFQNNGVVDDSQLPKDRFSAERLKGVDSTLKIQPAKLEDSAVYLCASSPSGVGYGYTFGSGTRLTVV.

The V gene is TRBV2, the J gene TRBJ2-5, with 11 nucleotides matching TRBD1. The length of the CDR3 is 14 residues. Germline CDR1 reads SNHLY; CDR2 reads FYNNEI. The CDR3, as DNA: TGTGCTACCTCCGGGACAGGGGGGACGGAGACCCAGTACTTC. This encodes CATSGTGGTETQYF.

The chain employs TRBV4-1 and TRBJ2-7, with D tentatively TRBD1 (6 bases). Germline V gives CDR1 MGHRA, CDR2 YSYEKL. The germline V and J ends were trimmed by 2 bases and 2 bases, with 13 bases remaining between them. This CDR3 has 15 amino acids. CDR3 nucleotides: TGCGCCAGCAGCCAACAACCACAGGGAACCTACGAGCAGTACTTC. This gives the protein CASSQQPQGTYEQYF.

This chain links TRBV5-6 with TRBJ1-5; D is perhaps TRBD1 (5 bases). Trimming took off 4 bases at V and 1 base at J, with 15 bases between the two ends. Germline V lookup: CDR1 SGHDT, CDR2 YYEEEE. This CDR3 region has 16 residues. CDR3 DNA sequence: TGTGCCAGCAGCCCTTCGGGGAGGGGAAGCAATCAGCCCCAGCATTTT. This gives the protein CASSPSGRGSNQPQHF.

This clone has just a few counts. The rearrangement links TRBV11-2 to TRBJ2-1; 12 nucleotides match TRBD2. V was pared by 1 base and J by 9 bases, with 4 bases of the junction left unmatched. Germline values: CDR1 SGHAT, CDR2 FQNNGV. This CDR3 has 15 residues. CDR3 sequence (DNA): TGTGCCAGCAGCTTAGGGACTAGCGGGACCGGTGAGCAGTTCTTC. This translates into CASSLGTSGTGEQFF. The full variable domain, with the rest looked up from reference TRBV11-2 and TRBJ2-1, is EAGVAQSPRYKIIEKRQSVAFWCNPISGHATLYWYQQILGQGPKLLIQFQNNGVVDDSQLPKDRFSAERLKGVDSTLKIQPAKLEDSAVYLCASSLGTSGTGEQFFGPGTRLTVL.

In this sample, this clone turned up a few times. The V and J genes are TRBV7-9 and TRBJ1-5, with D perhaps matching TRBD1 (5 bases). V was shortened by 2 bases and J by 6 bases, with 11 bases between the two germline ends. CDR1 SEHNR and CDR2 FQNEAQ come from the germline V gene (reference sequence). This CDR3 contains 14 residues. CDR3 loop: CASSLQGIGQPQHF. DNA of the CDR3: TGTGCCAGCAGCTTACAGGGAATCGGTCAGCCCCAGCATTTT. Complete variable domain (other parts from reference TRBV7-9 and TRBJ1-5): DTGVSQNPRHKITKRGQNVTFRCDPISEHNRLYWYRQTLGQGPEFLTYFQNEAQLEKSRLLSDRFSAERPKGSFSTLEIQRTEQGDSAMYLCASSLQGIGQPQHFGDGTRLSIL.